These T cell receptor beta chains were read from a single sample in a study of control samples from healthy donors and cancer patients. This table comes from immunoSEQ multiplex PCR, and its TCRdb copy is limited to in-frame clones, with some not included. Here the sample spans about 36,000 clones, 80% to 95% being singletons. Sequenced sample: PBMCs. The receptors come from a man aged 35 to 55 with colorectal cancer. Both conserved end residues are part of each CDR3. Fields, in order: V gene, J gene, D gene, clone size, CDR3 length, CDR3 DNA, CDR3 protein. D genes are given only for firm matches. Expanded clones get a size class; other rows say once, few or many, or leave the size out.

>TRBV6-2/TRBV6-3|TRBJ1-2|.|.|13
TGTGCCAGCAGCCCTGCTTGGGGCTATGGCTACACCTTC
CASSPAWGYGYTF
>TRBV19|TRBJ2-4|TRBD2|.|18
TGTGCCAGTAGTACCCCAGGACTAGCGGGGCGACCCAAAAACATTCAGTACTTC
CASSTPGLAGRPKNIQYF
>TRBV7-6|TRBJ2-2|TRBD2|.|18
TGTGCCAGCAGCTCCCGGACTAGCGGGGGCGCGAACACCGGGGAGCTGTTTTTT
CASSSRTSGGANTGELFF
>TRBV5-1|TRBJ1-5|TRBD1|.|16
TGCGCCAGCAGCTTGGGGCAGGGGGCGAGCAATCAGCCCCAGCATTTT
CASSLGQGASNQPQHF
>TRBV9|TRBJ1-6|.|.|14
TGTGCCAGCAGCGTAGCACAGGGCGGTTCACCCCTCCACTTT
CASSVAQGGSPLHF
>TRBV2|TRBJ1-2|.|.|12
TGTGCCAGCAGTGAAACAGGTTATGGCTACACCTTC
CASSETGYGYTF
>TRBV3-1/TRBV3-2|TRBJ1-1|.|.|14
TGTGCCAGCAGCCGGGGGAAAGGGAACACTGAAGCTTTCTTT
CASSRGKGNTEAFF
>TRBV29-1|TRBJ2-2|TRBD1|.|15
TGCAGCGGAGGGACAGGGGTTTCGAACACCGGGGAGCTGTTTTTT
CSGGTGVSNTGELFF
>TRBV7-3|TRBJ2-1|TRBD2|once|15
TGTGCCAGCAGCGTCACTAGCGGGGTGGTTAATGAGCAGTTCTTC
CASSVTSGVVNEQFF
>TRBV4-1|TRBJ1-4|TRBD1|once|15
TGCGCCAGCTCCACCCCGGACAGGGGGAATGAAAAACTGTTTTTT
CASSTPDRGNEKLFF
>TRBV18|TRBJ1-5|.|.|14
TGTGCCAGCTCACCAGGGAGTGGCAATCAGCCCCAGCATTTT
CASSPGSGNQPQHF
>TRBV7-3|TRBJ2-7|.|.|17
TGTGCCAGCAGCTCCCAGGGCCCACACGACAGATTCTACGAGCAGTACTTC
CASSSQGPHDRFYEQYF
>TRBV6-6|TRBJ1-2|TRBD1|.|14
TGTGCCAGCAGTTCCGAAAGGACAGGGGATGGCTACACCTTC
CASSSERTGDGYTF
>TRBV19|TRBJ1-3|.|.|13
TGTGCCAGTAGAACGGGGGCTGGAAACACCATATATTTT
CASRTGAGNTIYF
>TRBV18|TRBJ2-7|.|once|14
TGTGCCAGCTCACCACCGGGCGTTCCCGACGAGCAGTACTTC
CASSPPGVPDEQYF
>TRBV19|TRBJ2-4|TRBD1|.|14
TGTGCCAGTAGTGTTACAGGGGCGGGAAACATTCAGTACTTC
CASSVTGAGNIQYF
>TRBV6-5|TRBJ1-5|.|.|15
TGTGCCAGCAGTAGCCTCGAGGGGGGCAATCAGCCCCAGCATTTT
CASSSLEGGNQPQHF
>TRBV5-1|TRBJ2-7|TRBD1|.|15
TGCGCCAGCAGCTCGGGACAGCCGAGTGGCTACGAGCAGTACTTC
CASSSGQPSGYEQYF
>TRBV2|TRBJ1-2|TRBD1|once|14
TGTGCCAGCACTATAACGGGACAGGCCAACGGCTACACCTTC
CASTITGQANGYTF
>TRBV9|TRBJ2-3|.|.|16
TGTGCCAGCAGCGTAGGCTCGGGCCTCGGGTCAGATACGCAGTATTTT
CASSVGSGLGSDTQYF
>TRBV5-6|TRBJ1-2|.|once|14
TGTGCCAGCAGCCTACCCAAGACTTACTATGGCTACACCTTC
CASSLPKTYYGYTF
>TRBV6-5|TRBJ2-3|.|.|12
TGTGCCACCGGAACAGGCACAGATACGCAGTATTTT
CATGTGTDTQYF
>TRBV7-8|TRBJ2-7|.|.|14
TGTGCCAGCAGCTTCAGCAGGGATCACCACGAGCAGTACTTC
CASSFSRDHHEQYF
>TRBV9|TRBJ1-3|.|.|15
TGTGCCAGCAGCGTAGGCAGGGGTACTCGAAACACCATATATTTT
CASSVGRGTRNTIYF
>TRBV5-1|TRBJ1-6|.|.|16
TGCGCCAGCAGCCCCGGGGCGGGGGTCACGGGATCACCCCTCCACTTT
CASSPGAGVTGSPLHF
>TRBV11-2|TRBJ2-5|.|.|13
TGTGCCAGCAGCCCGACACGGGGGGAGACCCAGTACTTC
CASSPTRGETQYF
>TRBV18|TRBJ1-1|.|.|12
TGTGCCAGCTCCCGGGTGAACACTGAAGCTTTCTTT
CASSRVNTEAFF
>TRBV5-1|TRBJ2-7|TRBD1|.|14
TGCGCCAGCAGCTCGGGGCAGGGGGCCTACGAGCAGTACTTC
CASSSGQGAYEQYF
>TRBV19|TRBJ2-2|TRBD2|.|16
TGTGCCAGTAGTACGCTAGCGGGGGGAAACACCGGGGAGCTGTTTTTT
CASSTLAGGNTGELFF
>TRBV9|TRBJ2-6|.|.|14
TGTGCCAGCAGCGTAAGCTCTGGGGCCAACGTCCTGACTTTC
CASSVSSGANVLTF
>TRBV18|TRBJ1-3|.|.|13
TGTGCCAGCTCGGAGACTCCCGTCAACACCATATATTTT
CASSETPVNTIYF